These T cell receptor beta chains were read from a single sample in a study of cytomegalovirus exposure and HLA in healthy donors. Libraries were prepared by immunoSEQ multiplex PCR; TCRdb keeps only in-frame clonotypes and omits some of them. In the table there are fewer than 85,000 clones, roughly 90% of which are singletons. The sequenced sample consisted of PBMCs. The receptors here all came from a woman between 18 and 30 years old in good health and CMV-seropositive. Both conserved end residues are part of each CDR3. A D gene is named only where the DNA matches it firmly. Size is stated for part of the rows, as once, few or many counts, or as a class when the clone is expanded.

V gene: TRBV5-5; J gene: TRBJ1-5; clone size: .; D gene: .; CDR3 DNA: TGTGCCAGCAGCTGGAGTGGCAATCAGCCCCAGCATTTT; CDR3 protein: CASSWSGNQPQHF
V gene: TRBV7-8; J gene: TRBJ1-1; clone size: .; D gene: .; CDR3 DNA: TGTGCCAGCAGCCTCGGACTACGTTACGGTGGCACTGAAGCTTTCTTT; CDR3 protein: CASSLGLRYGGTEAFF
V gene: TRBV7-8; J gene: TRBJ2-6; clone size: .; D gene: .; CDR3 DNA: TGTGCCAGCAGCTTAGGTTCTGATAGCTCTGGGGCCAACGTCCTGACTTTC; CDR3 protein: CASSLGSDSSGANVLTF
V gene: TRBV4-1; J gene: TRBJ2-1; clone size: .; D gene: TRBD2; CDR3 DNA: TGCGCCAGCAGCCTTGGACTAGCGGGAGGACTGTACAATGAGCAGTTCTTC; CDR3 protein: CASSLGLAGGLYNEQFF
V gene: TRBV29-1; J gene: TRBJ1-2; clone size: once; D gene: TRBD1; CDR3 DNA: TGCAGCGACCGGACAGGGGGTACCTCGGGCTATGGCTACACCTTC; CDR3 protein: CSDRTGGTSGYGYTF
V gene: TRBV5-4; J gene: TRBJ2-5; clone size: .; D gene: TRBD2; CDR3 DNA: TGTGCCAGCAGCCCCCGGGAGGGTTTATTCACAGAGACCCAGTACTTC; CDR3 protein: CASSPREGLFTETQYF
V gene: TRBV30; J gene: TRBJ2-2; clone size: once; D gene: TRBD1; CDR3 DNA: TGTGCCTGGAGTGTACCCCCAATCCCACGGACAGGGAGCACCGGGGAGCTGTTTTTT; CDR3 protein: CAWSVPPIPRTGSTGELFF
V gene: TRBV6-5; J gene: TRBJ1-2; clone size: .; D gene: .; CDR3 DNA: TGTGCCAGCAGTTTCGGACACGCTAACTATGGCTACACCTTC; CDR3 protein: CASSFGHANYGYTF
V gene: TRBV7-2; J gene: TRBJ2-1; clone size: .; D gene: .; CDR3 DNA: TGTGCCAGCAGCCCCCCCAGGGGGGCCGTCAATGAGCAGTTCTTC; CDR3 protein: CASSPPRGAVNEQFF
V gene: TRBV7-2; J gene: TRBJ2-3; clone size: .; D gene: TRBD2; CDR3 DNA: TGTGCCAGCAGCTGGGGACTAGCGGGACCCGAGGGGGATACGCAGTATTTT; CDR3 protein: CASSWGLAGPEGDTQYF
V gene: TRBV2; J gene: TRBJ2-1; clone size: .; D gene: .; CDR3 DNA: TGTGCCAGCAAGGAGAGGACAGTCCATGAGCAGTTCTTC; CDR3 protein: CASKERTVHEQFF
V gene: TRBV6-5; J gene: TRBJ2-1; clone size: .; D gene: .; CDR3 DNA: TGTGCCAGCAGTTACTCGAGGATTAGCTCCTACAATGAGCAGTTCTTC; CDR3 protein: CASSYSRISSYNEQFF
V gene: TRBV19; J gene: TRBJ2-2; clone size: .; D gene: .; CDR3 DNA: TGTGCCAGTAGTATAGGGGAGACCGGGGAGCTGTTTTTT; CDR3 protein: CASSIGETGELFF
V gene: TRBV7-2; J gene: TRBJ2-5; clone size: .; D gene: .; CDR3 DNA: TGTGCCAGCAGCTCCAACGGGGAGACCCAGTACTTC; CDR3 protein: CASSSNGETQYF
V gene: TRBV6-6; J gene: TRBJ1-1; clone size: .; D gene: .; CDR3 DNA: TGTGCCAGCAGTTACTCGATAGGTTCAGGCACTGAAGCTTTCTTT; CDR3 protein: CASSYSIGSGTEAFF
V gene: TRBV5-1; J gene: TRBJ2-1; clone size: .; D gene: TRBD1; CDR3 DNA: TGCGCCAGCAGACCGACAGGGGTTTCCTACAATGAGCAGTTCTTC; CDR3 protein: CASRPTGVSYNEQFF
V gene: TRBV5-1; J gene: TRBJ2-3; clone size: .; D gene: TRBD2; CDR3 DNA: TGCGCCAGCGGGCTAGCGGGGGGTCCTAGCACAGATACGCAGTATTTT; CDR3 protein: CASGLAGGPSTDTQYF
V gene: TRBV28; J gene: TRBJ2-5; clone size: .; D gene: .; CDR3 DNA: TGTGCCAGCAGTTTGCAGGGAATGGGAGAGACCCAGTACTTC; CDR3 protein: CASSLQGMGETQYF
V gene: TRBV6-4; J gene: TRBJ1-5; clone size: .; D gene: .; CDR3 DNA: TGTGCCAGCAGTTTAAGTCTAAATAGCAATCAGCCCCAGCATTTT; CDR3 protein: CASSLSLNSNQPQHF
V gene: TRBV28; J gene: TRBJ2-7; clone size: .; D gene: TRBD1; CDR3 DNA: TGTGCCAGCAGTTCGGGGACAGGGACGGACGAGCAGTACTTC; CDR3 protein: CASSSGTGTDEQYF
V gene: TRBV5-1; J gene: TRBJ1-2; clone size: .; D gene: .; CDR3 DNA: TGCGCCAGCAGCTTGGTGGATCGACTAGGAGGCTACACCTTC; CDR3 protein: CASSLVDRLGGYTF
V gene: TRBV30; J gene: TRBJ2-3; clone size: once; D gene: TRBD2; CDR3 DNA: TGTGCCTGGAGTACAGGACTAGCAATACATACGCAGTATTTT; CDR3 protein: CAWSTGLAIHTQYF
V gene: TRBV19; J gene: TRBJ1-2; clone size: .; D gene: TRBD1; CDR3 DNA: TGTGCCAGTAGTATAGACCCCCCGACAGGGCGAGGCTATGGCTACACCTTC; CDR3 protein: CASSIDPPTGRGYGYTF
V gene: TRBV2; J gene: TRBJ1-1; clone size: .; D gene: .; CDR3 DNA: TGTGCCAGCAGGGAAGCTTCCCAGGGCCGAGCTTTCTTT; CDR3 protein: CASREASQGRAFF
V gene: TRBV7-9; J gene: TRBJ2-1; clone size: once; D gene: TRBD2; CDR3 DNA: TGTGCCAGCAGTCGAACCGGGACTAGCGGGAGAGGGGACAATGAGCAGTTCTTC; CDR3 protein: CASSRTGTSGRGDNEQFF
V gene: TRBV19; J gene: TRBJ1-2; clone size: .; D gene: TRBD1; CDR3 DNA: TGTGCCAGTAGTCCCAGGACAGGGGGATCTAATGGCTACACCTTC; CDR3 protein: CASSPRTGGSNGYTF
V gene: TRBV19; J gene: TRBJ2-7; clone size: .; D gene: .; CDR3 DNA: TGTGCCAGTAGTCCCAGTTTAGGGGGCGAGCAGTACTTC; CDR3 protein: CASSPSLGGEQYF
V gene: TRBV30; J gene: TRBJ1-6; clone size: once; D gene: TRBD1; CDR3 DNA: TGTGCCTGGGATGGGGAGACAGGGTCCAGTATAGCACCCCTCCACTTT; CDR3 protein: CAWDGETGSSIAPLHF
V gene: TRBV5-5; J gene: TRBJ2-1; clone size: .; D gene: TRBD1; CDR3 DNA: TGTGCCAGCAGCTTATCGGTGGACTCGAGGGGGCGCGATGAGCAGTTCTTC; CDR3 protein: CASSLSVDSRGRDEQFF
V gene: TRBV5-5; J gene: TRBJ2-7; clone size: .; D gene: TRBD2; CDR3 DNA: TGTGCCAGCAGCTTGGATCGGGGGGGAGCCTACGAGCAGTACTTC; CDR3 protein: CASSLDRGGAYEQYF
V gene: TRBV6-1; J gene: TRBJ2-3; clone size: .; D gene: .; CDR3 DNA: TGTGCCGGGGGGAAGACATCGAATACGCAGTATTTT; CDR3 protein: CAGGKTSNTQYF
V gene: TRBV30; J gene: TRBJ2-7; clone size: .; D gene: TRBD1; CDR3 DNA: TGTGCCTGGAGGGGACAGGGGAGATCCGAGCAGTACTTC; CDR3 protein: CAWRGQGRSEQYF